This TCR beta chain was identified during a study of blood T cells in healthy people across ages. Combining a sample-barcoded 5' primer with a J-beta primer mix, a second PCR ran for roughly 6 to 12 cycles. One entry per CDR3 protein results from TCRdb running MiXCR on the 5' RACE reads. The sample has over 450,000 distinct CDR3 sequences; around 24% are singletons. Germline V lookup: CDR1 WSHSY, CDR2 SAAADI. This CDR3 has 15 amino acids. V was trimmed by 3 bases and J by 4 bases, leaving 10 bases between them. This clonotype was counted between two and nine times. These same records also appear under a second study, on T cells of mothers and their children.

This chain connects TRBV10-2 to TRBJ2-6; the D gene is possibly TRBD1 (5 bases). Sequences were obtained from blood. The source is a boy aged 5-17 years in good health. The CDR3 nucleotides are TGCGCCAGCAGTGATAACTGGGGCGGGGCCAACGTCCTGACTTTC. Translated, it gives CASSDNWGGANVLTF.